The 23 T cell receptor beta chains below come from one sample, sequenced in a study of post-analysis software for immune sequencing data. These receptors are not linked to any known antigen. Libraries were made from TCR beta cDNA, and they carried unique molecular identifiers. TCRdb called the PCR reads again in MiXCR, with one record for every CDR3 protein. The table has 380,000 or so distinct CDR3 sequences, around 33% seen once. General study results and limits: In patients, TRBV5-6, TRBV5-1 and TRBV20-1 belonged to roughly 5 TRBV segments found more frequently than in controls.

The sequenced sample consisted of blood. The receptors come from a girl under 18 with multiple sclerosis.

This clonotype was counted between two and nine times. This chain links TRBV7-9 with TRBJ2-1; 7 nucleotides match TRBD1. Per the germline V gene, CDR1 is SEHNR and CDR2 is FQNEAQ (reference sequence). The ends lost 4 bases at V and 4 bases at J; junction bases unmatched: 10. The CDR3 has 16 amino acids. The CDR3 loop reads CASSSNGTVRYNEQFF. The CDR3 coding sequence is TGTGCCAGCAGCTCTAACGGGACAGTAAGGTACAATGAGCAGTTCTTC.

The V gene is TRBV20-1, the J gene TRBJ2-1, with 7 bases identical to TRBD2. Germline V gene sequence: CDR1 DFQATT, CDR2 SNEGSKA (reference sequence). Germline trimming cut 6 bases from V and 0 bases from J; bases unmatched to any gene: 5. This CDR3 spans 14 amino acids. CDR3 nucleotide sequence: TGCAGTGCCCCCGGGGGGAGCTCCTACAATGAGCAGTTCTTC. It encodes CSAPGGSSYNEQFF.

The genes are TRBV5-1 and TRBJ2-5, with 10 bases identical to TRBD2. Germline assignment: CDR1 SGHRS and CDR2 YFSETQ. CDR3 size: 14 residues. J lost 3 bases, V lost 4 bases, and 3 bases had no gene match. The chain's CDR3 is CASSVLAGEETQYF. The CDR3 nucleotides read TGCGCCAGCAGCGTCCTAGCGGGGGAAGAGACCCAGTACTTC.

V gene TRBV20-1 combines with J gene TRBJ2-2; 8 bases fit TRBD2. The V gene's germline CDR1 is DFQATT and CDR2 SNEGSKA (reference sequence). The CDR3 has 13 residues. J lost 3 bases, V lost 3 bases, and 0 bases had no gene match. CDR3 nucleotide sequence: TGCAGTGCTAGGACTAGCGACACCGGGGAGCTGTTTTTT. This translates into CSARTSDTGELFF.

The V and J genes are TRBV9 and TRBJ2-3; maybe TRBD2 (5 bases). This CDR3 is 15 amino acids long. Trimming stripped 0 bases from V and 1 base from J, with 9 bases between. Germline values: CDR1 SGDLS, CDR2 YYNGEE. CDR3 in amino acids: CASSVAWGGTDTQYF. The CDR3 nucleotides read TGTGCCAGCAGCGTAGCTTGGGGAGGCACAGATACGCAGTATTTT.

The CDR3 region has the DNA TGCGCCAGCAGCCCCTCGTCCCCTGGGGAAGGCTACACCTTC. Its protein product is CASSPSSPGEGYTF. V gene TRBV4-1 combines with J gene TRBJ1-2; no clear D gene. V was pared by 4 bases and J by 8 bases, with 17 bases between. The CDR3 is 14 residues long. Germline V gives CDR1 MGHRA, CDR2 YSYEKL.

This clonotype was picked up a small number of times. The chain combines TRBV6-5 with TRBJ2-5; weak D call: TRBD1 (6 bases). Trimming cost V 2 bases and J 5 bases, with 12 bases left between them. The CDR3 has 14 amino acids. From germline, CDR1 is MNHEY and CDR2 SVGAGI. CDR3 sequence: CASSYHRARETQYF. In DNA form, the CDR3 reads TGTGCCAGCAGTTACCACAGGGCCAGGGAGACCCAGTACTTC.

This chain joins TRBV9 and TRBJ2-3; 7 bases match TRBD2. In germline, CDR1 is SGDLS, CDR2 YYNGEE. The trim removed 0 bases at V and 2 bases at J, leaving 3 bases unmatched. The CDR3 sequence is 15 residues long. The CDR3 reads CASSVASGDTDTQYF. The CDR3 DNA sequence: TGTGCCAGCAGCGTAGCGAGCGGGGACACAGATACGCAGTATTTT.

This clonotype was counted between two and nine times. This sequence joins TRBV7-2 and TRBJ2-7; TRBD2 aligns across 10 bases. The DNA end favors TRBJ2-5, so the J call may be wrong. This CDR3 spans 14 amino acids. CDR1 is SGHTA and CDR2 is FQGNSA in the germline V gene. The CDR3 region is CASSFRTSGETQYF. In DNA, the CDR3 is TGTGCCAGCAGCTTCCGGACTAGCGGTGAGACCCAGTACTTC.

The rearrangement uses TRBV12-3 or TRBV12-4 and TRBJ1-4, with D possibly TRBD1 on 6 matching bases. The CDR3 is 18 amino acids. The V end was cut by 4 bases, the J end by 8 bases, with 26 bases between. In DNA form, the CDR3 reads TGTGCCAGCAGTTCTTCCAGACCGGGACACTTTCTTCGGGAAAAACTGTTTTTT. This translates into CASSSSRPGHFLREKLFF.

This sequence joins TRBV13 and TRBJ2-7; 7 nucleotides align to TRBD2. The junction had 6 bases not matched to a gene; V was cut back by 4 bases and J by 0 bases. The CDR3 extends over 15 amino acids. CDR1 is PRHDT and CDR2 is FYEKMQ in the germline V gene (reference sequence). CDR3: CASSWEGPLSYEQYF. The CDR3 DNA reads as TGTGCCAGCAGCTGGGAGGGGCCTCTCTCCTACGAGCAGTACTTC.

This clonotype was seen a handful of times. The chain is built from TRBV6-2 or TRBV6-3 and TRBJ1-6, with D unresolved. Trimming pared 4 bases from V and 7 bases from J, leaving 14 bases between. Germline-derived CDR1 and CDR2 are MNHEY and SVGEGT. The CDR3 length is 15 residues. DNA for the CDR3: TGTGCCAGCAGTTGGCCATCAGTGGGAAATTCACCCCTCCACTTT. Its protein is CASSWPSVGNSPLHF.

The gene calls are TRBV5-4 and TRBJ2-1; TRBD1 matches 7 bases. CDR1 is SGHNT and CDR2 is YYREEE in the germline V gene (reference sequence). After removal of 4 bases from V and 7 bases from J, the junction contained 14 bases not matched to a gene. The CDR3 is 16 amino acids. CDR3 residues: CASSGDRALQENEQFF. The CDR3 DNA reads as TGTGCCAGCAGCGGGGACAGAGCCCTCCAAGAAAATGAGCAGTTCTTC.

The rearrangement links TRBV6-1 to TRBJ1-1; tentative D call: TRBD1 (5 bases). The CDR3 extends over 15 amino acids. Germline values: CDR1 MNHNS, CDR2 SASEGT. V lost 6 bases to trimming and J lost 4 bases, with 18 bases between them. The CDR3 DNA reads TGTGCCAGCAGCCCGCTGACGGTGGGGGGCACTGAAGCTTTCTTT. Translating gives CASSPLTVGGTEAFF.

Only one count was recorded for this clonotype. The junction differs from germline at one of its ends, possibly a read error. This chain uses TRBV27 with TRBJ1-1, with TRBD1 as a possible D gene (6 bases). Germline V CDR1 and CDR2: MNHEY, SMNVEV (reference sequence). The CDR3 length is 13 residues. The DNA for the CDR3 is TGTGTCAGCATGGACAGTTTGAACACTGAAGCTTTCTTT. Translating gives CVSMDSLNTEAFF.

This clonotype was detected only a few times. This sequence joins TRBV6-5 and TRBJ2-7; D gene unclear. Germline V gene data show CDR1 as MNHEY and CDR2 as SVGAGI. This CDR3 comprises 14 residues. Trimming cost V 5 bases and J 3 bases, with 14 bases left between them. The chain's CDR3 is CASSKTSTHYEQYF. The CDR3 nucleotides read TGTGCCAGCAGTAAGACAAGTACCCACTACGAGCAGTACTTC.

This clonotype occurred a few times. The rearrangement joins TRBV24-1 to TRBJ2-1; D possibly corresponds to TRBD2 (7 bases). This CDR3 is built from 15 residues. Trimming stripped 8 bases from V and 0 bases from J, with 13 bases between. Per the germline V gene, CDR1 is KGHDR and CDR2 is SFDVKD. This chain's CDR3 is CATMRGPASYNEQFF. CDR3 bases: TGTGCCACCATGCGGGGGCCCGCCTCCTACAATGAGCAGTTCTTC.

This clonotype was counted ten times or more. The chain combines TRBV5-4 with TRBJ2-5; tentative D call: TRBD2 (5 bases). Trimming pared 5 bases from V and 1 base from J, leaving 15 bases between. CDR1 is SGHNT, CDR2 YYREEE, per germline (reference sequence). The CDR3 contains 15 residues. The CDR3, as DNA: TGTGCCAGCAGATCCAGCCAGCGGACCCAAGAGACCCAGTACTTC. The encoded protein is CASRSSQRTQETQYF. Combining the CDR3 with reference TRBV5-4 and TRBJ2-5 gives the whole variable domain ETGVTQSPTHLIKTRGQQVTLRCSSQSGHNTVSWYQQALGQGPQFIFQYYREEENGRGNFPPRFSGLQFPNYSSELNVNALELDDSALYLCASRSSQRTQETQYFGPGTRLLVL.

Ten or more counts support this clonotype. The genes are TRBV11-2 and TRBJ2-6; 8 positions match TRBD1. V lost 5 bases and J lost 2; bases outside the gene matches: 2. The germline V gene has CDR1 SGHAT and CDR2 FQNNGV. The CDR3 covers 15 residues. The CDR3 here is CASSLTGAGANVLTF. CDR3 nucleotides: TGTGCCAGCAGCCTGACAGGGGCTGGGGCCAACGTCCTGACTTTC.

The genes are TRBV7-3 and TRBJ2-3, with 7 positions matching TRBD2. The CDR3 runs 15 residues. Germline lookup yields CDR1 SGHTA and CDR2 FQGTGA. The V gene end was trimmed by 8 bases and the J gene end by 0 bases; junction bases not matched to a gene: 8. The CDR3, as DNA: TGTGCCAGCCAACGGGGCGGGAGAAGCACAGATACGCAGTATTTT. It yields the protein CASQRGGRSTDTQYF. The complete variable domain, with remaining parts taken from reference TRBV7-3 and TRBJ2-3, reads GAGVSQTPSNKVTEKGKYVELRCDPISGHTALYWYRQSLGQGPEFLIYFQGTGAADDSGLPNDRFFAVRPEGSVSTLKIQRTERGDSAVYLCASQRGGRSTDTQYFGPGTRLTVL.

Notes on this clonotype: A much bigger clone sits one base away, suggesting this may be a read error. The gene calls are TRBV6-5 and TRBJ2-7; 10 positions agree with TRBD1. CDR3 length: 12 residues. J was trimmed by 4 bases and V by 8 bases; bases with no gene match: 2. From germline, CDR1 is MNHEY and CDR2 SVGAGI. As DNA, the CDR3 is TGTGCCAGCGGGGACAGGGGTTACGAGCAGTACTTC. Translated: CASGDRGYEQYF.

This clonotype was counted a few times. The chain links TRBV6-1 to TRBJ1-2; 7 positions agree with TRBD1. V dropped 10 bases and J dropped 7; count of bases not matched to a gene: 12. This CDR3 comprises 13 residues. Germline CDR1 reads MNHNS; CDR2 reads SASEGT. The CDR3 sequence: CATRAGGIGGYTF. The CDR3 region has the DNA TGTGCCACAAGGGCAGGGGGTATCGGTGGCTACACCTTC.

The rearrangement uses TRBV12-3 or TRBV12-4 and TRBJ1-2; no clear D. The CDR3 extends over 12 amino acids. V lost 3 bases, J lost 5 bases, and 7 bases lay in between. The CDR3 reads CASSFGWYGYTF. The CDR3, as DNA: TGTGCCAGCAGTTTTGGGTGGTATGGCTACACCTTC.